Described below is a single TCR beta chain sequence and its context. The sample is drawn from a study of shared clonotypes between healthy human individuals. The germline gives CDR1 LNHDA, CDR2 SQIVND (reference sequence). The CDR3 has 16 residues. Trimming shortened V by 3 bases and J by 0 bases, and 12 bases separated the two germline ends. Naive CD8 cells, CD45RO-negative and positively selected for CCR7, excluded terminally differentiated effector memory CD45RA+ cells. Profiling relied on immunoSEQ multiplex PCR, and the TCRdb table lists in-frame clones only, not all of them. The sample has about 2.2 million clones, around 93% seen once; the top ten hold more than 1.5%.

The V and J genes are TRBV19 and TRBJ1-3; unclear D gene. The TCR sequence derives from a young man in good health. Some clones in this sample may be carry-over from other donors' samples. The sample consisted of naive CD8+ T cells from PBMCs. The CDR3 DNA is TGTGCCAGTAGTATGTCGACGCGAACCTCTGGAAACACCATATATTTT. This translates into CASSMSTRTSGNTIYF.